The present T cell receptor beta chain was sequenced within a study of regulatory T cells in long-lasting Graves disease. Whole-study context: Persistent cases were those of Graves' disease that involved over 5 years of antithyroid drugs with positive TSH receptor antibodies.

As to time point: persistent/refractory GD, antithyroid drugs over 5 years with positive TRAb. PBMC RNA was the source of the TCR library. This clonotype was seen many times. Its antigen is still unknown. Whole-study findings and limits: Among samples with persistent disease, TRBV28, TRBJ1-2 and TRBJ2-5 were favored.

CDR3 regions were amplified by Arm-PCR using iRepertoire HTBI primers to build TCR beta libraries. TCRdb recomputed calls from the multiplex PCR reads with MiXCR, one row per CDR3 protein. The sample has some 420,000 distinct CDR3 sequences, approximately 22% seen once. Germline lookup yields CDR1 SQVTM and CDR2 ANQGSEA. V shed 7 bases and J 1 base; nucleotides not matched to a gene: 4. This CDR3 comprises 13 residues. This chain links TRBV29-1 with TRBJ1-1; 9 bases are shared with TRBD1. The starting material was peripheral blood mononuclear cells (PBMCs), obtained when the disease was refractory, from a patient treated with antithyroid drugs. This receptor was identified in a female donor with Graves disease. In DNA form, the CDR3 reads TGCAGCGGAACAGGGGGCGCGAACACTGAAGCTTTCTTT. Residues: CSGTGGANTEAFF.